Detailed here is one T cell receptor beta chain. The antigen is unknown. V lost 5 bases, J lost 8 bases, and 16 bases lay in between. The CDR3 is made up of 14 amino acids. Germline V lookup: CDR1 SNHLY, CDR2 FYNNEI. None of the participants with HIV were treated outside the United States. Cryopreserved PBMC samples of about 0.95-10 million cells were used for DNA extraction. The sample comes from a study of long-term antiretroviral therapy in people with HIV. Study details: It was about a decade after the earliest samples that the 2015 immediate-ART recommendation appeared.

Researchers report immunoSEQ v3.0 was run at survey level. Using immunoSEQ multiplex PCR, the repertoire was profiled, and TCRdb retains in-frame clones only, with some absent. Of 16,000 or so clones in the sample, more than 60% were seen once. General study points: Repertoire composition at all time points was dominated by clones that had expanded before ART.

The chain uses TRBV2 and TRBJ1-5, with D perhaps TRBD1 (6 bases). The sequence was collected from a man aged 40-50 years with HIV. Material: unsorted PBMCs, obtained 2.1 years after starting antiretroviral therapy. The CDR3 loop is CASSWNTGREPQHF. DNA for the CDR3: TGTGCCAGCAGTTGGAACACAGGGAGGGAGCCCCAGCATTTT.